This TCR beta chain came from a study of CD8 T cells in Susac syndrome. This clonotype has only a few counts. The authors reverse transcribed roughly 0.5 to 1 ug RNA with random hexamers. The method of amplification for TCR beta CDR3 was immunoSEQ multiplex PCR, covering 54 Vbeta and 13 Jbeta. Each CDR3 protein gets one entry after TCRdb re-called the immunoSEQ multiplex PCR reads with MiXCR. Among around 170,000 distinct CDR3 sequences listed, approximately 94% were seen once. Patients with Susac syndrome met diagnostic criteria that were recently defined for definite or probable disease. The TCR comes from a human donor with Susac syndrome. Source material: CD4+ T cells from PBMCs.

CDR3 sequence: CSVRGGANTGELFF. Here the CDR3 DNA reads TGCAGCGTCAGAGGGGGGGCGAACACCGGGGAGCTGTTTTTT. The chain links TRBV29-1 to TRBJ2-2; D possibly corresponds to TRBD2 (7 bases). The CDR3 is 14 amino acids. Trimming stripped 6 bases from V and 0 bases from J, with 11 bases between. Germline V gene lookup returns CDR1 SQVTM and CDR2 ANQGSEA.